Detailed here is one T cell receptor (beta chain). The sample originates from a study of T cells in localized non-small cell lung cancer. TCRdb keeps only in-frame clones here, not all; method: immunoSEQ multiplex PCR. This sample has fewer than 35,000 clones; around 73% occur once, and the top ten carry 35% to 40%. V lost 2 bases and J lost 7; bases outside the gene matches: 6. CDR1 is MNHEY, CDR2 SVGAGI, per germline. This CDR3 region has 16 residues. The V and J genes are TRBV6-5 and TRBJ1-6; TRBD1 matches 9 bases. This receptor was identified in a male donor aged 60 or over with stage II squamous cell lung carcinoma. Sequenced here: peripheral blood, sampled before any cancer treatment. CDR3 region: CASSYRKGTGNSPLHF. CDR3 nucleotides: TGTGCCAGCAGTTACCGGAAGGGGACAGGGAATTCACCCCTCCACTTT.